The source of this T cell receptor beta chain is a study of patients and donors after allogeneic stem cell transplantation. This clonotype was detected only a few times. One entry per CDR3 protein results from TCRdb running MiXCR on the RT-PCR reads. In the table there are hundreds of thousands of distinct CDR3 sequences, around 40% of which are singletons. The V end lost 3 bases, the J end lost 0 bases, and 14 bases lay between the germline ends. The CDR3 has 16 residues. Per germline, CDR1 LNHNV and CDR2 YYDKDF (reference sequence). The chain employs TRBV15 and TRBJ1-1, with TRBD1 as a possible D gene (5 bases). The source of this sequence is a human donor who was either an allogeneic HSCT recipient or a stem cell or donor lymphocyte infusion donor (not recorded which). It is not recorded whose cells these are; they may come from a transplant donor. Sequencing was performed on blood, either unsorted or a sorted T cell fraction (not recorded which). The CDR3 bases are TGTGCCACCAGCAGTGTAGGGGACCCTATGAACACTGAAGCTTTCTTT. It yields the protein CATSSVGDPMNTEAFF.